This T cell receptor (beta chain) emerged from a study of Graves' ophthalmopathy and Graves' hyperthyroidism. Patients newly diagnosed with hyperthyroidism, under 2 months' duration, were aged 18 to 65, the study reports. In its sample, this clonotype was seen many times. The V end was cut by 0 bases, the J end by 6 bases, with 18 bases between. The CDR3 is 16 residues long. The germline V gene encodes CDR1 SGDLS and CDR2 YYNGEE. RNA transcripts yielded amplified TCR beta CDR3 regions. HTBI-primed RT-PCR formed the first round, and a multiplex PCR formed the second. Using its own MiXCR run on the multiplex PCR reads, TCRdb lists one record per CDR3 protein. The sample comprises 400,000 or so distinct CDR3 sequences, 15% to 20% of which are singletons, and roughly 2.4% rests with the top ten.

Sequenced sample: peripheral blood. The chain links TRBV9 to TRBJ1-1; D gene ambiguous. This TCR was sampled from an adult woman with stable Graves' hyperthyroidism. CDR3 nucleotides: TGTGCCAGCAGCGTAGAAGATCGGGCCACAAAGGCTGAAGCTTTCTTT. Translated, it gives CASSVEDRATKAEAFF.